The next 19 T cell receptor beta chains were all read from a single sample in a study of T cell clonality in common variable immunodeficiency. Measured with immunoSEQ multiplex PCR; TCRdb has only the in-frame clones, and not every one. This sample carries about 34,000 clones, none of them present only once. Sequenced sample: peripheral blood mononuclear cells. The source is a person aged 18 to 70 in good health.

This clone was observed at least ten times. The DNA read from the CDR3 is TGCAGTGCTAGAACCGGGACAGGGTACTCTGGGGGGCTCTACAATGAG. Its protein is CSARTGTGYSGGLYNE. The whole CDR3 protein is CSARTGTGYSGGLYNEQFF. The chain links TRBV20-1 to TRBJ2-1, with 9 bases matching TRBD1. The read is 3 residues too short to cover the CDR3 end, so that end is filled in from the germline J gene. The germline CDR1 and CDR2 sequences are DFQATT and SNEGSKA (reference sequence). V gave up 2 bases and J gave up 3 bases; unmatched junction bases: 17. CDR3 length: 19 residues.

At least ten counts were recorded for this clone. CDR3 amino acids: CASSSNPSAGGPNEQFF. The part of the CDR3 DNA that was read is TGCGCCAGCAGTTCTAACCCTAGTGCGGGAGGGCCTAATGAG. The rearrangement joins TRBV5-1 to TRBJ2-1; 9 bases match TRBD2. The CDR3 end falls 3 residues outside the read, so it is completed with the germline J gene. Trimming cost V 5 bases and J 7 bases; bases outside gene matches: 16. The CDR3 consists of 17 residues. Germline assignment: CDR1 SGHRS and CDR2 YFSETQ.

In its sample, this clone was seen many times. The CDR3 is cut off 3 residues early in the read; its end comes from the germline J gene. The chain carries TRBV5-4 and TRBJ2-3, with 7 nucleotides matching TRBD2. The CDR3 has 14 residues. CDR1 is SGHNT and CDR2 is YYREEE in the germline V gene (reference sequence). This chain's CDR3 is CASQGGIATDTQYF. CDR3 DNA (partial): TGTGCTTCCCAGGGAGGGATCGCCACAGATACG.

This clone was detected ten times or more. The sequenced fragment ends 3 residues before the CDR3 boundary, so the rest is inferred from the germline J gene. The rearrangement joins TRBV7-9 to TRBJ1-2; D possibly corresponds to TRBD1 (5 bases). V lost 8 bases, J lost 3 bases, and 10 bases lay in between. Germline lookup yields CDR1 SEHNR and CDR2 FQNEAQ (reference sequence). The CDR3 sequence is 12 residues long. Incomplete CDR3 DNA: TGTGCCAGCGGTCGGGGGGACTATGGC. It is translated as CASGRGDYG. The whole CDR3 protein is CASGRGDYGYTF.

This clone was counted at least ten times. The CDR3 end lies 3 residues beyond the end of the read and is filled in from the germline J gene. The rearrangement uses TRBV19 and TRBJ1-6; D is perhaps TRBD1 (5 bases). CDR1 LNHDA and CDR2 SQIVND come from the germline V gene (reference sequence). The CDR3 has 15 residues. Trimming cost V 7 bases and J 5 bases, with 15 bases left between them. The CDR3 spells CASTRGRENNSPLHF. Partial CDR3 DNA: TGTGCCAGTACCCGCGGCAGGGAGAATAATTCACCC.

This clone was seen at least ten times. The CDR3 is cut off 3 residues early in the read; its end comes from the germline J gene. V usage is TRBV10-3 and J usage is TRBJ2-7, with TRBD1 matching 9 bases. The CDR3 has 13 residues. Germline V gene sequence: CDR1 ENHRY, CDR2 SYGVKD. V lost 7 bases, J lost 5 bases, and 6 bases stayed unmatched. Incomplete CDR3 DNA: TGTGCCATCACCCGGGACAGGGCTAACGAG. It is translated as CAITRDRANE. The full CDR3 reads CAITRDRANEQYF.

This clone showed up many times. The CDR3 end is not reached by the read, which stops 3 residues before it; the germline J gene fills it in. The V call is TRBV20-1, the J call TRBJ2-2, with TRBD2 matching 9 bases. The CDR3 extends over 15 amino acids. CDR1 is DFQATT, CDR2 SNEGSKA, per germline (reference sequence). V trimming: 6 bases; J trimming: 5 bases; junction bases outside the gene matches: 10. The covered CDR3 bases are TGCAGTGCCTCGGTAGCGGGAGTGAAGACCGGGGAG. This codes for CSASVAGVKTGE. The full CDR3 sequence reads CSASVAGVKTGELFF.

This clone was detected ten times or more. The read is 3 residues too short to cover the CDR3 end, so that end is filled in from the germline J gene. V and J are TRBV19 and TRBJ2-7; 7 bases fit TRBD1. The germline gives CDR1 LNHDA, CDR2 SQIVND (reference sequence). CDR3 length: 15 residues. With 0 bases clipped from V and 3 bases from J, the junction kept 5 bases outside the gene matches. CDR3 DNA, as far as it was read: TGTGCCAGTAGTATAGACCTACAGGGGAACTACGAG. Its protein is CASSIDLQGNYE. The full CDR3 is CASSIDLQGNYEQYF. Variable domain in full (rest from reference TRBV19 and TRBJ2-7): DGGITQSPKYLFRKEGQNVTLSCEQNLNHDAMYWYRQDPGQGLRLIYYSQIVNDFQKGDIAEGYSVSREKKESFPLTVTSAQKNPTAFYLCASSIDLQGNYEQYFGPGTRLTVT.

This clone was seen ten or more times. The read comes to an end 3 residues before the CDR3 does, leaving the germline J gene to fill in the end. The chain is built from TRBV2 and TRBJ2-7; TRBD2 matches 14 bases. After removal of 8 bases from V and 2 bases from J, the junction contained 5 bases not matched to a gene. CDR3 size: 15 residues. The V gene's germline CDR1 is SNHLY and CDR2 FYNNEI. Here the CDR3 reads CASGTSGSFTYEQYF. The CDR3 bases that were read are TGTGCCAGCGGGACTAGCGGGAGCTTCACCTACGAG.

This clone was observed at least ten times. The read falls 3 residues short of the CDR3 end, and the missing part is taken from the germline J gene. The chain uses TRBV6-1 and TRBJ2-1; no reliable D call. Germline V gives CDR1 MNHNS, CDR2 SASEGT. The CDR3 is 12 residues long. The V end lost 2 bases, the J end lost 4 bases, and 3 bases lay between the germline ends. CDR3 loop: CASSETYNEQFF. The CDR3 DNA, read in part, is TGTGCCAGCAGTGAAACTTACAATGAG.

This clone was counted at least ten times. The CDR3 is cut off 3 residues early in the read; its end comes from the germline J gene. J is TRBJ1-6 and V is TRBV19; tentatively, D is TRBD1 (5 bases). Germline CDR1 and CDR2: LNHDA and SQIVND (reference sequence). This CDR3 contains 16 residues. Between the trimmed V and J ends, which lost 3 bases and 6 bases, there was a span of 15 bases. The chain's CDR3 is CASSINGAATNSPLHF. CDR3 DNA, as far as it was read: TGTGCCAGTAGTATTAATGGGGCAGCTACTAATTCACCC.

In its sample, this clone was seen a few times. The CDR3 protein is CASSIAAGFHQPQYF. The DNA read from the CDR3 is TGTGCCAGTAGTATAGCGGCAGGGTTCCATCAGCCG. The chain carries TRBV19 and TRBJ2-3; perhaps TRBD1 as D (5 bases). With the read ending 3 residues before the CDR3 end, the germline J gene is used to fill in that end. The germline gives CDR1 LNHDA, CDR2 SQIVND (reference sequence). The CDR3 spans 15 residues.

This clone was seen ten or more times. The CDR3 is cut off 3 residues early in the read; its end comes from the germline J gene. The rearrangement links TRBV5-6 to TRBJ1-2; 9 bases are shared with TRBD1. The CDR3 is 13 amino acids. Germline CDR1 is SGHDT and CDR2 is YYEEEE. J lost 4 bases, V lost 5 bases, and 3 bases had no gene match. The sequenced part of the CDR3 DNA is TGTGCCAGCAGACAGGGGGCTGGCTATGGC. Its translation is CASRQGAGYG. The whole CDR3 sequence is CASRQGAGYGYTF.

This clone was picked up many times. Read data end 3 residues before the CDR3 end; the end is taken from the germline J gene. This chain connects TRBV20-1 to TRBJ2-1, with 9 bases that match TRBD1. There are 16 residues in the CDR3. The germline gives CDR1 DFQATT, CDR2 SNEGSKA (reference sequence). Unmatched junction bases numbered 14, after V lost 5 bases and J lost 6 bases. Partial CDR3 DNA: TGCAGTGCTGGCGGACAGGGGACACCCTCGATCAATGAG. Translating it yields CSAGGQGTPSINE. The complete CDR3 sequence is CSAGGQGTPSINEQFF.

This clone was counted many times. The read ends 3 residues early relative to the CDR3; the germline J gene fills the gap. The chain uses TRBV5-6 and TRBJ2-5, with a weak D call TRBD2 (6 bases). The CDR3 extends over 13 amino acids. Germline loops: CDR1 SGHDT, CDR2 YYEEEE. The V end was cut by 7 bases, the J end by 5 bases, with 15 bases between. CDR3 bases read: TGTGCCAGCTCCCGGGGGAGGATCGAGACC. It specifies CASSRGRIET. The CDR3 as a whole reads CASSRGRIETQYF.

This clone was seen a few times. Read sequence stops 3 residues before the CDR3 end, and the germline J gene provides the missing end. The chain employs TRBV10-2 and TRBJ1-5; 7 bases are shared with TRBD1. The germline V gene has CDR1 WSHSY and CDR2 SAAADI. V gave up 2 bases and J gave up 7 bases; unmatched junction bases: 8. This CDR3 has 15 amino acids. The DNA read from the CDR3 is TGCGCCAGCAGTGAGAGGCGACAGGGCGGCCAGCCC. This codes for CASSERRQGGQP. In full, the CDR3 reads CASSERRQGGQPQHF.

This clone was counted at least ten times. This CDR3 is CASSLSGGAITGNTIYF. The CDR3 bases that were read are TGTGCCAGCAGCCTAAGCGGCGGAGCAATAACTGGAAACACC. J is TRBJ1-3 and V is TRBV7-8, with D unclear. The read comes to an end 3 residues before the CDR3 does, leaving the germline J gene to fill in the end. CDR1 and CDR2 from the germline V gene are SGHVS and FQNEAQ. V shed 5 bases and J shed 2 bases, with 19 bases lying between them. CDR3 size: 17 residues.

This clone was picked up many times. The DNA ends 3 residues before the CDR3 does, and the rest of the CDR3 is filled in from the germline J gene. This chain links TRBV28 with TRBJ2-7; 9 bases agree with TRBD1. There are 16 residues in the CDR3. Germline CDR1 and CDR2: MDHEN and SYDVKM. V shed 4 bases, J shed 4 bases, and the junction held 11 bases outside the gene matches. Incomplete CDR3 DNA: TGTGCCAGCAGTTACCCCTCGGGACAGGGTGCATACGAG. Translation: CASSYPSGQGAYE. The full CDR3 is CASSYPSGQGAYEQYF.

This clone has at least ten counts. The missing CDR3 end, 3 residues past where the read stops, is filled in from the germline J gene. The chain recombines TRBV18 with TRBJ2-7; D is perhaps TRBD1 (6 bases). The germline V gene has CDR1 KGHSH and CDR2 LQKENI. This CDR3 contains 15 residues. Trimming removed 3 bases at V and 2 bases at J, with 14 bases between. Partial CDR3 DNA: TGTGCCAGCTCACCGGGGGCGCAGGAGACCTACGAG. It is translated as CASSPGAQETYE. The complete CDR3 sequence is CASSPGAQETYEQYF.